Presented here are 12 T cell receptor beta chains from one specimen sequenced in a study of Ad26.COV2.S vaccination and SARS-CoV-2 variants. Specified treatment: about 20 received Ad26.COV2.S at low or high dose, single or two shots; 5 received placebo; per-sample allocation not given. Sample collection was performed on day 63 after the first vaccine or placebo injection. Profiled with immunoSEQ multiplex PCR; TCRdb holds only in-frame clones, not every one. The sample contains 400,000 to 500,000 clones, 85% to 90% of which appear only once. Sequences were derived from peripheral blood, sampled in a trial of Ad26.COV2.S vaccine versus placebo. The origin of the receptors is a person between 18 and 59 years old who received the Ad26.COV2.S COVID-19 vaccine or a placebo.

The V and J genes are TRBV19 and TRBJ2-1, with no clear D. The germline V gene has CDR1 LNHDA and CDR2 SQIVND (reference sequence). The CDR3 contains 15 residues. V shed 5 bases and J shed 8 bases, with 19 bases lying between them. CDR3 sequence: CASSPRRGGWDEQFF. CDR3 in DNA: TGTGCCAGTAGTCCCCGGCGTGGTGGATGGGATGAGCAGTTCTTC.

This clone was seen just once. The gene calls are TRBV20-1 and TRBJ2-3; D not resolved. CDR3 size: 14 residues. Germline loops: CDR1 DFQATT, CDR2 SNEGSKA (reference sequence). Trimming removed 3 bases at V and 3 bases at J, with 13 bases between. The CDR3 DNA is TGCAGTGCTAGTAGTGGGGTTGGGACAGATACGCAGTATTTT. This gives the protein CSASSGVGTDTQYF.

This clone occurred a few times. V and J are TRBV2 and TRBJ1-2; 7 nucleotides match TRBD1. The V gene end was trimmed by 0 bases and the J gene end by 3 bases; junction bases not matched to a gene: 1. Germline CDR1 reads SNHLY; CDR2 reads FYNNEI. The CDR3 is 14 residues long. The CDR3 coding sequence is TGTGCCAGCAGTGAAGCCAGGGGGGACTATGGCTACACCTTC. Amino acids: CASSEARGDYGYTF.

The chain links TRBV9 to TRBJ1-5; TRBD1 agrees at 10 bases. V lost 2 bases to trimming and J lost 0 bases; unmatched junction nucleotides: 8. CDR3 length equals 18 residues. CDR1 and CDR2 from the germline V gene are SGDLS and YYNGEE. CDR3 sequence (DNA): TGTGCCAGCAGCGTCCGGACAGGGGGTCCCTATAGCAATCAGCCCCAGCATTTT. Translated: CASSVRTGGPYSNQPQHF.

The gene calls are TRBV28 and TRBJ2-7, with 9 bases aligning to TRBD1. This CDR3 is 16 amino acids long. Germline V CDR1 and CDR2: MDHEN, SYDVKM. Trimming at V came to 5 bases and at J to 3 bases, leaving 11 bases not matched to a gene. The CDR3 DNA reads as TGTGCCAGCAGTACCCCGGGACAGGGAATGAGCTACGAGCAGTACTTC. Amino acids: CASSTPGQGMSYEQYF.

This clone was observed a few times. V usage is TRBV4-2 and J usage is TRBJ2-2; a possible D gene is TRBD1 (6 bases). CDR1 is LGHNA and CDR2 is YNFKEQ in the germline V gene. Trimming cost V 6 bases and J 7 bases, with 12 bases left between them. This CDR3 comprises 13 residues. DNA of the CDR3: TGTGCCAGCAGTTTCAGGGGTATCGGGGAGCTGTTTTTT. This gives the protein CASSFRGIGELFF.

The J gene is TRBJ2-1, the V gene TRBV28; no firm D call. Deletions cut 8 bases from V and 7 bases from J, with 6 bases between. CDR1 is MDHEN, CDR2 SYDVKM, per germline. The CDR3 runs to 10 residues. The DNA of the CDR3 is TGTGCCAGCGGACGGAATGAGCAGTTCTTC. This sequence encodes CASGRNEQFF.

The genes are TRBV11-1 and TRBJ1-1, with D uncertain. With 1 base removed from V and 3 bases from J, the gap between germline ends came to 6 bases. Germline-derived CDR1 and CDR2 are SGHAT and FQDESV (reference sequence). This CDR3 spans 13 amino acids. DNA for the CDR3: TGTGCCAGCAGCTTAGGGAGGGACACTGAAGCTTTCTTT. As protein: CASSLGRDTEAFF.

This chain connects TRBV5-6 to TRBJ2-2, with D perhaps TRBD1 (6 bases). CDR1 SGHDT and CDR2 YYEEEE come from the germline V gene. The CDR3 length is 15 residues. V was pared by 1 base and J by 7 bases, with 14 bases between. This chain's CDR3 is CASSLLGAHDGELFF. In DNA form, the CDR3 reads TGTGCCAGCAGCTTGCTGGGGGCGCACGACGGGGAGCTGTTTTTT.

The chain employs TRBV19 and TRBJ1-5; D gene ambiguous. Germline V gives CDR1 LNHDA, CDR2 SQIVND (reference sequence). The CDR3 length is 14 residues. The ends were cut back, 6 bases at V and 9 bases at J, with 18 bases in the middle. Written as DNA, the CDR3 is TGTGCCAGTAGCCGCGACGGACCGGAATCGCCCCAGCATTTT. Translation gives CASSRDGPESPQHF.

This chain joins TRBV7-8 and TRBJ1-5; 7 positions match TRBD1. V trimming: 4 bases; J trimming: 0 bases; junction bases outside the gene matches: 3. The germline V gene encodes CDR1 SGHVS and CDR2 FQNEAQ. This CDR3 is 15 amino acids long. The CDR3 loop is CASSWGQISNQPQHF. The CDR3 coding sequence is TGTGCCAGCAGCTGGGGACAGATTAGCAATCAGCCCCAGCATTTT.

This clone showed up just a few times. The chain uses TRBV6-1 and TRBJ1-5, with D uncertain. The CDR3 is 11 amino acids. Germline CDR1 is MNHNS and CDR2 is SASEGT. Trimming stripped 0 bases from V and 11 bases from J, with 5 bases between. This chain's CDR3 is CASSEARAQHF. The DNA of the CDR3 is TGTGCCAGCAGTGAAGCGAGGGCCCAGCATTTT.